This paragraph reports one T cell receptor beta chain. Antigen: not known. The sample originates from a study of shared clonotypes between healthy human individuals. Points from the study as a whole: Generation probability values for non-shared clonotypes were lower than those for clonotypes shared by all four donors.

Produced via immunoSEQ multiplex PCR; TCRdb's table is partial and in-frame only. Of about a million clones in the sample, around three quarters were seen once. The germline V gene encodes CDR1 SEHNR and CDR2 FQNEAQ (reference sequence). V lost 5 bases to trimming and J lost 7 bases, with 14 bases between them. The CDR3 has 13 amino acids. This clonotype was sampled from a man in his late teens or twenties in good health. Some clones in this sample may be carry-over from other donors' samples. V and J are TRBV7-9 and TRBJ2-5; no reliable D call. Sequenced sample: memory CD4+ T cells from PBMCs. Stated subset: CD45RA-negative fraction. The CDR3 sequence: CASSTGRVATQYF. Written as DNA, the CDR3 is TGTGCCAGCAGCACTGGACGCGTAGCGACCCAGTACTTC.